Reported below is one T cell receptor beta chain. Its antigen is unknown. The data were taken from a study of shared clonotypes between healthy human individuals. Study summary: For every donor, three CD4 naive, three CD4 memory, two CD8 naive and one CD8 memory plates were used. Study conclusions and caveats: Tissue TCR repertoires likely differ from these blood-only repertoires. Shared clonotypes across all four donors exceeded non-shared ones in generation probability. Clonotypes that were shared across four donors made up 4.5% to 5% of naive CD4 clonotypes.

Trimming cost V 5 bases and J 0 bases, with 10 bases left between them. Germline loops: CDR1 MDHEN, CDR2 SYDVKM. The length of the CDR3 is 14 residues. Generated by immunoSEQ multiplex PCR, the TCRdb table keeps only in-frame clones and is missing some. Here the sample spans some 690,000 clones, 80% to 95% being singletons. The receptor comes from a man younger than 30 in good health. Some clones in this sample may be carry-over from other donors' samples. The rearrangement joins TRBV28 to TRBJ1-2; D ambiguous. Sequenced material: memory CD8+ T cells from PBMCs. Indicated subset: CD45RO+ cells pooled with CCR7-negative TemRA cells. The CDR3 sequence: CASSPHEANYGYTF. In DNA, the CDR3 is TGTGCCAGCAGTCCCCACGAGGCTAACTATGGCTACACCTTC.